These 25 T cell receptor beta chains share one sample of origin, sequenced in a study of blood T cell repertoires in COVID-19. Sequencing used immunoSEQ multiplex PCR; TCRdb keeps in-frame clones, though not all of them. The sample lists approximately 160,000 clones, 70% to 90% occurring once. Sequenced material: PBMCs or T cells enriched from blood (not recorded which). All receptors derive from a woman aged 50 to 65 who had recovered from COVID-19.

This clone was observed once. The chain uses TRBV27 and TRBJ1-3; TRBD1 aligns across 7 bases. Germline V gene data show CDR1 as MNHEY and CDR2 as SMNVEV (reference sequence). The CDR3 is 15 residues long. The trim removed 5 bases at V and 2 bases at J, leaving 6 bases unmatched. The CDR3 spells CASSPNRGAGNTIYF. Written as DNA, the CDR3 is TGTGCCAGCAGTCCCAACAGGGGAGCTGGAAACACCATATATTTT.

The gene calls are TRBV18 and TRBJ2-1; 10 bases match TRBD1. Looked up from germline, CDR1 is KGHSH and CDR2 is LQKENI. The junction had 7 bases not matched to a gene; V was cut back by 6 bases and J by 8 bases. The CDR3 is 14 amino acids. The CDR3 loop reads CASSSGQGRDEQFF. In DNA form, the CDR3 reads TGTGCCAGCTCCTCGGGACAGGGGAGGGATGAGCAGTTCTTC.

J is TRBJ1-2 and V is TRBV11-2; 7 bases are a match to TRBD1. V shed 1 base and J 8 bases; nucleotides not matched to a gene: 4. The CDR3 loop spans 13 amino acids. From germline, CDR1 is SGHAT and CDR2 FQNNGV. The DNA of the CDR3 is TGTGCCAGCAGCTTAGGGGACAGACAAGGCTACACCTTC. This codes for CASSLGDRQGYTF. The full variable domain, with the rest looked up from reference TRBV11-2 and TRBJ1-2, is EAGVAQSPRYKIIEKRQSVAFWCNPISGHATLYWYQQILGQGPKLLIQFQNNGVVDDSQLPKDRFSAERLKGVDSTLKIQPAKLEDSAVYLCASSLGDRQGYTFGSGTRLTVV.

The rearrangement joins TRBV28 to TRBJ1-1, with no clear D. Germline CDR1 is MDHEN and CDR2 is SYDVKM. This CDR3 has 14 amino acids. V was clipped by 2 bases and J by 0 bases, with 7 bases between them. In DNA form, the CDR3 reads TGTGCCAGCAGTTTAGTTGGAGTGAACACTGAAGCTTTCTTT. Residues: CASSLVGVNTEAFF.

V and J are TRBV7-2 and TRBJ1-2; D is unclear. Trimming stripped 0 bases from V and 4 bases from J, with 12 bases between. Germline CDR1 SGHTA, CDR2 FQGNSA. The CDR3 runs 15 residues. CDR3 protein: CASSLARGGGYGYTF. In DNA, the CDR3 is TGTGCCAGCAGCTTAGCTCGGGGAGGTGGCTATGGCTACACCTTC.

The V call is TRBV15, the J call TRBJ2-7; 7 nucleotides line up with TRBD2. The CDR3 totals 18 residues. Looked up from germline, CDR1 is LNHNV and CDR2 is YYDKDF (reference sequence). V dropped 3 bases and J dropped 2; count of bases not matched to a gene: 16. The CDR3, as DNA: TGTGCCACCAGCAGTGTTCTCGGGGGGTTCCCCCTTACCTACGAGCAGTACGTC. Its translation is CATSSVLGGFPLTYEQYV.

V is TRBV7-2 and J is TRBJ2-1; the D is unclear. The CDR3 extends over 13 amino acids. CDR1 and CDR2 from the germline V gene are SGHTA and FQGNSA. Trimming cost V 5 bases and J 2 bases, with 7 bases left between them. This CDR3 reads CASSAQAYNEQFF. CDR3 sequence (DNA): TGTGCCAGCAGCGCGCAGGCCTACAATGAGCAGTTCTTC.

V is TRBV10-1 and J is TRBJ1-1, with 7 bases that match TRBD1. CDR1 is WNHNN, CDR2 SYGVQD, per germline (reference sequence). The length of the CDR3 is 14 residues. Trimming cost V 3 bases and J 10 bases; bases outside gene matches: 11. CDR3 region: CASSDQTGWDGAFF. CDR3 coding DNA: TGCGCCAGCAGTGACCAGACAGGGTGGGATGGAGCTTTCTTT.

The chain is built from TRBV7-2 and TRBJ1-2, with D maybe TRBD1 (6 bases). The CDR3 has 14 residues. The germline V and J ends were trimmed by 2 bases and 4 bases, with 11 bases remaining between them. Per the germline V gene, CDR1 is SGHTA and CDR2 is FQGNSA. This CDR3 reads CASSLQGLSYGYTF. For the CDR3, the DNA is TGTGCCAGCAGCTTACAGGGGCTCAGCTATGGCTACACCTTC.

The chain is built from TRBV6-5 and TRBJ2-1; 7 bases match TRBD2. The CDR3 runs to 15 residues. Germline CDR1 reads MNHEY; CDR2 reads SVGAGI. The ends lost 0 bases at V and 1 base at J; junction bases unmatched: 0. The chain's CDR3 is CASSYSGGSYNEQFF. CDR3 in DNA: TGTGCCAGCAGTTACTCCGGGGGGTCCTACAATGAGCAGTTCTTC.

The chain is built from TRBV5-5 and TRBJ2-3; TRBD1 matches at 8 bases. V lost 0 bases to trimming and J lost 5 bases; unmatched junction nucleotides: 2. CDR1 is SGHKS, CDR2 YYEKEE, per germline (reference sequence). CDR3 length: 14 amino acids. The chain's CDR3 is CASSLDRGRDTQYF. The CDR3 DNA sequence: TGTGCCAGCAGCTTGGACAGGGGGAGAGATACGCAGTATTTT.

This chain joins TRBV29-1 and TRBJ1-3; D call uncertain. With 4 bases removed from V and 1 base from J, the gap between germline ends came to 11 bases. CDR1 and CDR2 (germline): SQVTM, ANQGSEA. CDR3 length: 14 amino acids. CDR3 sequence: CSVGQRASGNTIYF. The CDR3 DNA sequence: TGCAGCGTTGGTCAGCGGGCATCTGGAAACACCATATATTTT.

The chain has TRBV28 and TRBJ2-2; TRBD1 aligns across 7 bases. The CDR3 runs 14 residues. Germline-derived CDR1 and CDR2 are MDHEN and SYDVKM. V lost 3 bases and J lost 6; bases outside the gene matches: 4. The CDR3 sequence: CASSFPDRAGELFF. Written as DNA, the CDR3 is TGTGCCAGCAGTTTTCCCGACAGGGCCGGGGAGCTGTTTTTT.

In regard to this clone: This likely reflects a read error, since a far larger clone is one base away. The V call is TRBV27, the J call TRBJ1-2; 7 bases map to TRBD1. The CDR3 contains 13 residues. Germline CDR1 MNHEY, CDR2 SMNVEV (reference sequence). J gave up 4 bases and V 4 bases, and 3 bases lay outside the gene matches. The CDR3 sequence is CASSSGTVYGYTF. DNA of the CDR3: TGTGCCAGCAGTTCCGGGACAGTCTATGGCTACACCTTC.

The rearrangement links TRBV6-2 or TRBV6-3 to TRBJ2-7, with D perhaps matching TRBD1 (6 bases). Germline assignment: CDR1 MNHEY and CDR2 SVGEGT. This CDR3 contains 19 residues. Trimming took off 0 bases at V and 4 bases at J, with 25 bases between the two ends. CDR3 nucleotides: TGTGCCAGCAGTTACTCGATAACTCCCGGGACAACGGGATTTTACGAGCAGTACGTC. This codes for CASSYSITPGTTGFYEQYV.

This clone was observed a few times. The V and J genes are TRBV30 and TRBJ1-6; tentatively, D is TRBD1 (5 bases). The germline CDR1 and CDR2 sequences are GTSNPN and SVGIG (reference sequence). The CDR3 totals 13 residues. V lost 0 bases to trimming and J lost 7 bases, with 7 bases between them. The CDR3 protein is CAWSVQENSPLHF. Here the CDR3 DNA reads TGTGCCTGGAGTGTACAGGAGAATTCACCCCTCCACTTT.

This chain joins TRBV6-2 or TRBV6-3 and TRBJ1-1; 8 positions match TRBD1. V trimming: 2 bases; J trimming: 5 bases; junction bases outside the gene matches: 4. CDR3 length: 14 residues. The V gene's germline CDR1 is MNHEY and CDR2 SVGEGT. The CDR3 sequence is CASSYQGASTEAFF. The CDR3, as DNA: TGTGCCAGCAGTTACCAGGGGGCGAGTACTGAAGCTTTCTTT.

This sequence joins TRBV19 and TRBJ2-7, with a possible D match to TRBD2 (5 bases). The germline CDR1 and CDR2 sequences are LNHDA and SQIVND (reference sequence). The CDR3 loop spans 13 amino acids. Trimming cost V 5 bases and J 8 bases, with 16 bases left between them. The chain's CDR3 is CASSPQSGSQQYV. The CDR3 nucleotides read TGTGCCAGTAGTCCTCAATCTGGGAGCCAGCAGTACGTC.

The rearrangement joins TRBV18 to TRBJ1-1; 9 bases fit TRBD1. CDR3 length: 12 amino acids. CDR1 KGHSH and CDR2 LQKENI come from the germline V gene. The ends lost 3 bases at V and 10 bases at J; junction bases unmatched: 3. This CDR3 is CASSPNRGRAFF. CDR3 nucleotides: TGTGCCAGCTCACCCAACAGGGGGCGAGCTTTCTTT. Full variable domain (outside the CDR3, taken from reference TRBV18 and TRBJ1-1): NAGVMQNPRHLVRRRGQEARLRCSPMKGHSHVYWYRQLPEEGLKFMVYLQKENIIDESGMPKERFSAEFPKEGPSILRIQQVVRGDSAAYFCASSPNRGRAFFGQGTRLTVV.

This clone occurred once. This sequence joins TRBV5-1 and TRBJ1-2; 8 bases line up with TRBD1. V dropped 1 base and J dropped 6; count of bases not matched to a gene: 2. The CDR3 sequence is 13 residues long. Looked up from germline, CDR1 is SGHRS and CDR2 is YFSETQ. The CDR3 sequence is CASSLQGADGYTF. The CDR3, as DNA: TGCGCCAGCAGCTTGCAGGGGGCAGATGGCTACACCTTC.

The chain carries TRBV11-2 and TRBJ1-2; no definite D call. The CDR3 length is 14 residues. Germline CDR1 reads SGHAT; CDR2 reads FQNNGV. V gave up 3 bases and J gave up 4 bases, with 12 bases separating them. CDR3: CASSLSDGGYGYTF. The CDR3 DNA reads TGTGCCAGCAGCTTGTCGGACGGAGGCTATGGCTACACCTTC.

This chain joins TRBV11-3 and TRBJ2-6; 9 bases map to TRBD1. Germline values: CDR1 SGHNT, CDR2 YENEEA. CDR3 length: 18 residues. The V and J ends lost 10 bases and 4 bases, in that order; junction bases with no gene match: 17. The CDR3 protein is CATGGTGGKLSGANVLTF. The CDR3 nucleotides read TGTGCCACCGGCGGCACAGGGGGCAAGTTGTCCGGGGCCAACGTCCTGACTTTC.

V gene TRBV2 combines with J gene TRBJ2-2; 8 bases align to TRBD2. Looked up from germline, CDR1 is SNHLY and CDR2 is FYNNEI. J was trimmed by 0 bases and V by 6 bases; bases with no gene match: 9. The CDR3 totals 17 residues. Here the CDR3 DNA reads TGTGCCAGCAGCCCGAGGGCTAGCGGGTCGAACACCGGGGAGCTGTTTTTT. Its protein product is CASSPRASGSNTGELFF.

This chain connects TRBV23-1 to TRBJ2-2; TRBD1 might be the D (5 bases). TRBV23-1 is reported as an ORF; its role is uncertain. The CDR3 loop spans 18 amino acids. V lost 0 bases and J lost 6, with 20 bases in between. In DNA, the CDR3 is TGCGCCAGCAGTCAATCGGGGCAGGGCCCACTTTCGTCCGGGGAGCTGTTTTTT. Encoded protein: CASSQSGQGPLSSGELFF.

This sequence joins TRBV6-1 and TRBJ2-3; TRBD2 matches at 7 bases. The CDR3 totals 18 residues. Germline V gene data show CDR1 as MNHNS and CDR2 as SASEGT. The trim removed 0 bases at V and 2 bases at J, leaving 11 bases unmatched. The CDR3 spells CASSEAWRGSGYTDTQYF. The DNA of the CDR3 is TGTGCCAGCAGTGAAGCGTGGCGGGGTAGCGGGTACACAGATACGCAGTATTTT.